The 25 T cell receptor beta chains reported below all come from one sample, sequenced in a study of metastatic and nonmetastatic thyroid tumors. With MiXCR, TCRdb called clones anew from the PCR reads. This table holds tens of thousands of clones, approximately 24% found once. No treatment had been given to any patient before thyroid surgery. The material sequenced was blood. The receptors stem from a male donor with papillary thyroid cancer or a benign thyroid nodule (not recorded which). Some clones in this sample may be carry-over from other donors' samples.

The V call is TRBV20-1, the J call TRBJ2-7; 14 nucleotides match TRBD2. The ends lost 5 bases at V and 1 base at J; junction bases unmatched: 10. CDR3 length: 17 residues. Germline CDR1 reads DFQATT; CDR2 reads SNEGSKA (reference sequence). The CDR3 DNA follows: TGCAGTGCTTCCGGGACTAGCGGGAGTAAGCCTTCCTACGAGCAGTACTTC. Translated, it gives CSASGTSGSKPSYEQYF.

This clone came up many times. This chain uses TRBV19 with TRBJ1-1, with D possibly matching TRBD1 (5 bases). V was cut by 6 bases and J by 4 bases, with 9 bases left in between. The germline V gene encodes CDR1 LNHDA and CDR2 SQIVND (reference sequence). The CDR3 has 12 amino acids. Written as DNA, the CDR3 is TGTGCCAGTAGGGAGGGGACCACTGAAGCTTTCTTT. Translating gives CASREGTTEAFF.

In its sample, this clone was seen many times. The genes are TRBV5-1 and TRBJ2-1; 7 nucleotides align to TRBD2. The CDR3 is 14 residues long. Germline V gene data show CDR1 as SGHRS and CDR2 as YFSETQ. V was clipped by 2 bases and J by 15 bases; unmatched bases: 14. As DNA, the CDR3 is TGCGCCAGCAGCTTTAGCAGCGGTGGGAGGGCGTGGTTCTTC. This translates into CASSFSSGGRAWFF.

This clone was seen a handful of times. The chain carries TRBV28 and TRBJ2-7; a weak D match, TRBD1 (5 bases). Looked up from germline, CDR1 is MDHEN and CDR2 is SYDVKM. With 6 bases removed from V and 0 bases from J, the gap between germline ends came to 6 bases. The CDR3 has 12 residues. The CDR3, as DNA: TGTGCCAGCAGCGACAGCTCCTACGAGCAGTACTTC. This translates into CASSDSSYEQYF. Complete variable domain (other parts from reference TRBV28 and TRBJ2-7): DVKVTQSSRYLVKRTGEKVFLECVQDMDHENMFWYRQDPGLGLRLIYFSYDVKMKEKGDIPEGYSVSREKKERFSLILESASTNQTSMYLCASSDSSYEQYFGPGTRLTVT.

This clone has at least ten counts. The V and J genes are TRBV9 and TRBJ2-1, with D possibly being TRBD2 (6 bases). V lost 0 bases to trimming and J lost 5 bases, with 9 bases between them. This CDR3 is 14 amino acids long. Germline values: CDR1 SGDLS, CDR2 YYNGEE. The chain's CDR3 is CASSVVAGNNEQFF. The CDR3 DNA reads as TGTGCCAGCAGCGTAGTGGCGGGAAACAATGAGCAGTTCTTC.

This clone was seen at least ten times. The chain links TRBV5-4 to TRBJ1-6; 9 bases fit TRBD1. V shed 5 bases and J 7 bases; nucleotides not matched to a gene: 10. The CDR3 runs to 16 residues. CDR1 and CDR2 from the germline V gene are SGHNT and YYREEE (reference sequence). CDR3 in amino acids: CASRSGTGIGNSPLHF. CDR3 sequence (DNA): TGTGCCAGCAGGTCCGGGACAGGGATTGGCAATTCACCCCTCCACTTT.

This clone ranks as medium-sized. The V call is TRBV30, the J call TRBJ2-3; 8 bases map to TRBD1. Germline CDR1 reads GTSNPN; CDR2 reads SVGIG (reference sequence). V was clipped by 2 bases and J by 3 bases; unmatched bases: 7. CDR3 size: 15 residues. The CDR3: CAWSPWTGSTDTQYF. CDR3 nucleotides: TGTGCCTGGAGTCCCTGGACAGGGTCGACAGATACGCAGTATTTT.

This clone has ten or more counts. Written as DNA, the CDR3 is TGTGCCAGCAGCCCGGGTAGGGGAGCTCAGTACTTC. Translated: CASSPGRGAQYF. The chain is built from TRBV4-2 and TRBJ2-7; D tentatively reads TRBD1 or TRBD2 (5 bases each). CDR3 length equals 12 residues. Trimming pared 4 bases from V and 10 bases from J, leaving 14 bases between. The germline gives CDR1 LGHNA, CDR2 YNFKEQ.

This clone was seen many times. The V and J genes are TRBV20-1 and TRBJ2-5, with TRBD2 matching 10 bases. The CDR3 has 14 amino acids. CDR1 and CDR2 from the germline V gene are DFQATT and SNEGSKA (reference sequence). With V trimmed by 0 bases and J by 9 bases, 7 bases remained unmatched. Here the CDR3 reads CSARDLTSGIAQYF. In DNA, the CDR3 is TGCAGTGCTAGAGATTTAACTAGCGGGATTGCCCAGTACTTC.

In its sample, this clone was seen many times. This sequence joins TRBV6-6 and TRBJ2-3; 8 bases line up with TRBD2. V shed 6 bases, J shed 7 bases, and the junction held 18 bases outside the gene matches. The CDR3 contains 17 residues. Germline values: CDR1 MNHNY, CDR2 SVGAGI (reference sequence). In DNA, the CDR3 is TGTGCCAGCAGCCCCGGGGGGGGCGGGAGCGGAAGGAATACGCAGTATTTT. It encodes CASSPGGGGSGRNTQYF.

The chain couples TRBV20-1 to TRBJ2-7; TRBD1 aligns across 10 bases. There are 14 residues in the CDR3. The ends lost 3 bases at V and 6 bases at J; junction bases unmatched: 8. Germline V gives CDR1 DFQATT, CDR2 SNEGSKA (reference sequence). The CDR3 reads CSARNRDRGFEQYF. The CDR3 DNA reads TGCAGTGCTAGGAACCGGGACAGGGGTTTCGAGCAGTACTTC.

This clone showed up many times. The CDR3 coding sequence is TGTGCCAGCAGTTACGGGGTAGAGCAGTACTTC. This encodes CASSYGVEQYF. The rearrangement links TRBV6-5 to TRBJ2-7, with D uncertain. With 2 bases removed from V and 7 bases from J, the gap between germline ends came to 6 bases. This CDR3 has 11 residues. Germline V CDR1 and CDR2: MNHEY, SVGAGI.

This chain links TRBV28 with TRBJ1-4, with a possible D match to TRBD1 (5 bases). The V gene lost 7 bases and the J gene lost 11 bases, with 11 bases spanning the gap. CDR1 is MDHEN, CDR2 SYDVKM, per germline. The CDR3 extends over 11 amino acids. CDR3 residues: CASKGTGKLFF. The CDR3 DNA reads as TGTGCCAGCAAGGGGACCGGGAAACTGTTTTTT.

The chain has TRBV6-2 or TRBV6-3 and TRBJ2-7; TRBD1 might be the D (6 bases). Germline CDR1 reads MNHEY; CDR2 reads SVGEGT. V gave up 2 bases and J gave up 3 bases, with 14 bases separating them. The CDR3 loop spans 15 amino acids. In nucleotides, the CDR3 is TGTGCCAGCAGTTACGGGTCACAGGGTTTCTACGAGCAGTACTTC. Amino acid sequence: CASSYGSQGFYEQYF.

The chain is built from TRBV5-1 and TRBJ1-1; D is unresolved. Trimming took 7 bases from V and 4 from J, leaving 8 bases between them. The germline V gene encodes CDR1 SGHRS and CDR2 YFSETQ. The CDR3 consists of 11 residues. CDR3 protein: CASVEGTEAFF. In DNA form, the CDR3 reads TGCGCCAGCGTCGAGGGCACTGAAGCTTTCTTT. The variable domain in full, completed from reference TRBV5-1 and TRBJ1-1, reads KAGVTQTPRYLIKTRGQQVTLSCSPISGHRSVSWYQQTPGQGLQFLFEYFSETQRNKGNFPGRFSGRQFSNSRSEMNVSTLELGDSALYLCASVEGTEAFFGQGTRLTVV.

The CDR3 spells CATSRDPDGSPPHF. The DNA of the CDR3 is TGTGCCACCAGCAGAGATCCGGACGGTTCACCCCCTCACTTT. The chain uses TRBV15 and TRBJ1-6; D remains ambiguous. V was cut by 0 bases and J by 19 bases, with 19 bases left in between. CDR3 length: 14 residues. The V gene's germline CDR1 is LNHNV and CDR2 YYDKDF (reference sequence).

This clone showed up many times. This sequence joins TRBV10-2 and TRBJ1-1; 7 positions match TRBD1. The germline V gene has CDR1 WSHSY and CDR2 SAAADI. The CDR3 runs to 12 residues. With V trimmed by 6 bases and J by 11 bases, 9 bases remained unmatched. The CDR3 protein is CASRLGGAGAFF. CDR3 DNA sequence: TGCGCCAGCAGGCTAGGGGGCGCCGGGGCTTTCTTT.

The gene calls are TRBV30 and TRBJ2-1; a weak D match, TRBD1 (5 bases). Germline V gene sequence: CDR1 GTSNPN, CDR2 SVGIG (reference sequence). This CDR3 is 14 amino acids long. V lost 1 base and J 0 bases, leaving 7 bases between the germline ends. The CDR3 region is CAWSGQLSYNEQFF. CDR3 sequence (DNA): TGTGCCTGGAGTGGACAGCTCTCCTACAATGAGCAGTTCTTC.

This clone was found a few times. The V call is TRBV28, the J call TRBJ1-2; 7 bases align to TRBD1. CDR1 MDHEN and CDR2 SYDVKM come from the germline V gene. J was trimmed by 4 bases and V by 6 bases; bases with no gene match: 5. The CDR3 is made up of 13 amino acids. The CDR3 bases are TGTGCCAGCAGCACGACAGGGACCTATGGCTACACCTTC. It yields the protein CASSTTGTYGYTF.

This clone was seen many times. The CDR3 spells CASSPRMTGGVETQYF. In DNA form, the CDR3 reads TGTGCCAGCAGCCCCCGGATGACAGGGGGAGTGGAGACCCAGTACTTC. This chain uses TRBV4-2 with TRBJ2-5; 9 bases align to TRBD1. The CDR3 totals 16 residues. From germline, CDR1 is LGHNA and CDR2 YNFKEQ. The V segment lost 4 bases and the J segment 5 bases; nucleotides outside the gene matches: 11.

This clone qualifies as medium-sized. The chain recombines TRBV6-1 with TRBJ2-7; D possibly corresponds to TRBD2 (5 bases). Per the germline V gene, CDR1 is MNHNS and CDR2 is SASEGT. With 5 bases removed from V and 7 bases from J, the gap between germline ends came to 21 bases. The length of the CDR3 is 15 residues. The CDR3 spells CASSTGAEPAWEQYF. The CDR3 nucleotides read TGTGCCAGCAGTACTGGAGCGGAGCCTGCGTGGGAGCAGTACTTC.

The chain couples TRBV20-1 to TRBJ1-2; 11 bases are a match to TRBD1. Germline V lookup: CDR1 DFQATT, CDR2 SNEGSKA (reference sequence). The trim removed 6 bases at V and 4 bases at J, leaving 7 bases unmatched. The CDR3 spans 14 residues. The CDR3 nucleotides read TGCAGTGCCACCCGGGACAGGGGGGGCTATGGCTACACCTTC. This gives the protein CSATRDRGGYGYTF.

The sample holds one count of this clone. The CDR3 DNA reads TGTGCCAGCAGCTTAAGAGGGGTCCACACAGATACGCAGTATTTT. It encodes CASSLRGVHTDTQYF. The V call is TRBV11-2, the J call TRBJ2-3; tentatively, D is TRBD1 or TRBD2 (5 bases each). Trimming took off 2 bases at V and 2 bases at J, with 11 bases between the two ends. This CDR3 comprises 15 residues. The germline V gene has CDR1 SGHAT and CDR2 FQNNGV.

In DNA, the CDR3 is TGTGCCAGCAGTTTTTTGTACACAGGCGGGCTGTTTTTT. Amino acids: CASSFLYTGGLFF. The rearrangement joins TRBV28 to TRBJ1-4, with D perhaps matching TRBD1 (5 bases). From germline, CDR1 is MDHEN and CDR2 SYDVKM. Trimming removed 3 bases from V and 14 bases from J, with 16 bases in between. This CDR3 comprises 13 residues.

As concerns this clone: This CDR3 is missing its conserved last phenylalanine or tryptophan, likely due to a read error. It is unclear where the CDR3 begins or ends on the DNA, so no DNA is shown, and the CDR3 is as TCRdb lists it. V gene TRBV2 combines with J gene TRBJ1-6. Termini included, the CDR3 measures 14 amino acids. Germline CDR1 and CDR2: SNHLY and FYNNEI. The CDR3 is CASSELTYNSPPHS.